This entry lists 28 T cell receptor beta chains sequenced from one sample in a study of blood T cell repertoires in COVID-19. The assay was immunoSEQ multiplex PCR, and TCRdb's table has in-frame clones only and misses some. The top ten hold approximately 15% of the sample, which has 76,000 or so clones, approximately 87% seen once. The sequenced sample consisted of peripheral blood. The receptors shown here come from an elderly man in a cohort sampled during active COVID-19.

This chain links TRBV23-1 with TRBJ2-3; D is possibly TRBD1 (6 bases). TRBV23-1 is classed as an ORF, of uncertain function. The CDR3 length is 21 residues. Deletions cut 0 bases from V and 0 bases from J, with 25 bases between. The CDR3 nucleotides read TGCGCCAGCAGTCAATCGATACAGGGACAACGTTTTAGTGCTAGCACAGATACGCAGTATTTT. Amino acid sequence: CASSQSIQGQRFSASTDTQYF.

This chain connects TRBV19 to TRBJ1-1; D may be TRBD1 (6 bases). The V gene lost 3 bases and the J gene lost 4 bases, with 18 bases spanning the gap. Germline CDR1 is LNHDA and CDR2 is SQIVND (reference sequence). The CDR3 length is 16 residues. The DNA for the CDR3 is TGTGCCAGTAGTATGGGGACACGGGGTTCAGGCACTGAAGCTTTCTTT. Protein product: CASSMGTRGSGTEAFF.

The V and J genes are TRBV2 and TRBJ2-3, with a weak D call TRBD1 (5 bases). Germline CDR1 SNHLY, CDR2 FYNNEI. Trimming took off 6 bases at V and 6 bases at J, with 13 bases between the two ends. The CDR3 covers 13 residues. The CDR3 nucleotides read TGTGCCAGCAGCAGAATATGGGGCGATACGCAGTATTTT. Translation: CASSRIWGDTQYF.

Points on this clone: The DNA is left out, because the CDR3 cannot be placed on it with certainty; the CDR3 is given as TCRdb lists it. J is TRBJ2-3 and V is TRBV21-1; TRBD2, the table's D call, was not compared with the DNA. TRBV21-1 is described as a pseudogene. The CDR3 numbers 18 amino acids, ends counted. This chain's CDR3 is CASNGLAGPFGPGDTQYF.

CDR3 protein: CASSTRTGGNYGYTF. CDR3 in DNA: TGTGCCAGCAGTACCCGGACAGGGGGTAACTATGGCTACACCTTC. V is TRBV6-5 and J is TRBJ1-2, with 10 bases fitting TRBD1. Germline V gene data show CDR1 as MNHEY and CDR2 as SVGAGI. CDR3 size: 15 residues. V lost 5 bases to trimming and J lost 1 base; unmatched junction nucleotides: 4.

V usage is TRBV12-3 or TRBV12-4 and J usage is TRBJ2-3, with no clear D. V was cut by 4 bases and J by 2 bases, with 4 bases left in between. The CDR3 extends over 12 amino acids. The CDR3 DNA follows: TGTGCCAGCAGTTCTACCACAGATACGCAGTATTTT. It specifies CASSSTTDTQYF.

The chain joins TRBV5-4 to TRBJ2-1; 8 nucleotides line up with TRBD1. Germline lookup yields CDR1 SGHNT and CDR2 YYREEE (reference sequence). This CDR3 spans 15 amino acids. The J segment lost 4 bases and the V segment lost 4 bases, leaving 7 bases of the junction unmatched. The CDR3 spells CASSQGQGSYNEQFF. CDR3 in DNA: TGTGCCAGCAGCCAAGGACAGGGATCTTACAATGAGCAGTTCTTC.

The rearrangement links TRBV10-3 to TRBJ2-3; 12 nucleotides line up with TRBD1. V dropped 6 bases and J dropped 3; count of bases not matched to a gene: 25. The CDR3 runs 22 residues. Germline V gives CDR1 ENHRY, CDR2 SYGVKD. The CDR3 protein is CAIREVLGQGARGIFSTDTQYF. In DNA, the CDR3 is TGTGCCATCAGGGAGGTCCTGGGACAGGGGGCCCGGGGGATATTTAGTACAGATACGCAGTATTTT.

This chain uses TRBV5-5 with TRBJ1-2; unclear D gene. The germline V gene encodes CDR1 SGHKS and CDR2 YYEKEE (reference sequence). CDR3 length: 14 residues. The V gene lost 6 bases and the J gene lost 2 bases, with 14 bases spanning the gap. The CDR3 DNA reads as TGTGCCAGCAACCCCCCCAGAGGGAACTATGGCTACACCTTC. Translation: CASNPPRGNYGYTF.

The chain links TRBV5-4 to TRBJ2-3; weak D call: TRBD2 (6 bases). Germline V gene data show CDR1 as SGHNT and CDR2 as YYREEE (reference sequence). This CDR3 is built from 17 residues. V lost 0 bases to trimming and J lost 2 bases, with 16 bases between them. CDR3 residues: CASSLVLAGPTTDTQYF. The CDR3 DNA sequence: TGTGCCAGCAGCTTGGTATTGGCGGGACCGACCACAGATACGCAGTATTTT.

V usage is TRBV6-6 and J usage is TRBJ2-7, with 12 bases that match TRBD2. The germline CDR1 and CDR2 sequences are MNHNY and SVGAGI (reference sequence). V dropped 6 bases and J dropped 2; count of bases not matched to a gene: 2. There are 14 residues in the CDR3. CDR3 protein: CASSGLAGPYEQYF. DNA for the CDR3: TGTGCCAGCAGCGGACTAGCGGGGCCCTACGAGCAGTACTTC.

The chain is built from TRBV3-1 (or the pseudogene TRBV3-2) and TRBJ2-1, with D possibly TRBD1 on 5 matching bases. The CDR3 consists of 16 residues. The germline V and J ends were trimmed by 1 base and 0 bases, with 10 bases remaining between them. Per germline, CDR1 LGHDT and CDR2 YNNKEL (reference sequence). The DNA of the CDR3 is TGTGCCAGCAGCCAAGGTTTGCAGGGCTCCTACAATGAGCAGTTCTTC. Its translation: CASSQGLQGSYNEQFF.

The chain combines TRBV9 with TRBJ2-1; 12 bases agree with TRBD1. V was pared by 2 bases and J by 9 bases, with 3 bases of the junction left unmatched. Germline CDR1 and CDR2: SGDLS and YYNGEE. The CDR3 covers 14 residues. CDR3 loop: CASSVGTGGGEQFF. DNA of the CDR3: TGTGCCAGCAGCGTTGGGACAGGGGGCGGTGAGCAGTTCTTC. The full variable domain, completed using reference TRBV9 and TRBJ2-1, is DSGVTQTPKHLITATGQRVTLRCSPRSGDLSVYWYQQSLDQGLQFLIQYYNGEERAKGNILERFSAQQFPDLHSELNLSSLELGDSALYFCASSVGTGGGEQFFGPGTRLTVL.

This sequence joins TRBV27 and TRBJ1-2; D possibly corresponds to TRBD1 (6 bases). The length of the CDR3 is 14 residues. Trimming shortened V by 5 bases and J by 2 bases, and 12 bases separated the two germline ends. Germline CDR1 and CDR2: MNHEY and SMNVEV (reference sequence). The CDR3 sequence is CASSPRGANYGYTF. DNA for the CDR3: TGTGCCAGCAGTCCCCGGGGGGCCAACTATGGCTACACCTTC.

The rearrangement links TRBV9 to TRBJ2-3, with D possibly matching TRBD2 (7 bases). Between the trimmed V and J ends, which lost 4 bases and 0 bases, there was a span of 18 bases. This CDR3 has 17 amino acids. Germline CDR1 SGDLS, CDR2 YYNGEE. CDR3 sequence (DNA): TGTGCCAGCAGCCCCTGGGGGGGCGGGTCTAGCACAGATACGCAGTATTTT. Residues: CASSPWGGGSSTDTQYF.

This clone was detected a few times. The chain links TRBV12-5 to TRBJ2-2; TRBD2 matches 8 bases. Germline V lookup: CDR1 LGHNT, CDR2 FRNRAP. The CDR3 consists of 16 residues. V was clipped by 5 bases and J by 5 bases; unmatched bases: 10. As DNA, the CDR3 is TGTGCTAGTGGTGCCCCCGGGGGGGTGGGGACCGGGGAGCTGTTTTTT. Translating gives CASGAPGGVGTGELFF.

The gene calls are TRBV3-1 (or the pseudogene TRBV3-2) and TRBJ2-6, with 8 bases that match TRBD1. After removal of 3 bases from V and 8 bases from J, the junction contained 6 bases not matched to a gene. This CDR3 contains 15 residues. CDR1 is LGHDT, CDR2 YNNKEL, per germline (reference sequence). For the CDR3, the DNA is TGTGCCAGCAGCCAGAGGGCAGGGGGCACCAACGTCCTGACTTTC. Its translation is CASSQRAGGTNVLTF.

In its sample, this clone was seen a few times. The CDR3 is CASSYYGESPLHF. The CDR3 coding sequence is TGTGCCAGCAGTTACTACGGGGAATCACCCCTCCACTTT. The chain is built from TRBV6-6 and TRBJ1-6; no clear D gene. The V end was cut by 1 base, the J end by 10 bases, with 8 bases between. This CDR3 is built from 13 residues. CDR1 is MNHNY, CDR2 SVGAGI, per germline (reference sequence).

The chain combines TRBV5-6 with TRBJ1-2, with TRBD1 as a possible D gene (6 bases). V dropped 4 bases and J dropped 2 bases, with 12 bases sitting between them. The CDR3 length is 14 residues. Germline CDR1 is SGHDT and CDR2 is YYEEEE. The CDR3, as DNA: TGTGCCAGCAGCCAGGGACACCGGAACTATGGCTACACCTTC. Amino acid sequence: CASSQGHRNYGYTF.

This clone has a handful of counts. The chain joins TRBV4-1 to TRBJ2-7, with 16 bases matching TRBD2. The CDR3 covers 21 residues. J gave up 3 bases and V 4 bases, and 18 bases lay outside the gene matches. Germline V lookup: CDR1 MGHRA, CDR2 YSYEKL. DNA for the CDR3: TGCGCCAGCAGCCGATTAGCCTCGGGACTAGCGGGGGGGCCGAATCTCTACGAGCAGTACTTC. It yields the protein CASSRLASGLAGGPNLYEQYF.

J is TRBJ2-1 and V is TRBV5-1; 10 bases agree with TRBD2. Germline CDR1 is SGHRS and CDR2 is YFSETQ. With V trimmed by 4 bases and J by 1 base, 14 bases remained unmatched. The CDR3 contains 19 residues. The CDR3: CASSEPNLSGGASYNEQFF. For the CDR3, the DNA is TGCGCCAGCAGCGAGCCCAACTTAAGCGGGGGGGCATCCTACAATGAGCAGTTCTTC.

The chain combines TRBV15 with TRBJ2-5; D is possibly TRBD1 (8 bases). The V end was cut by 2 bases, the J end by 0 bases, with 13 bases between. CDR1 LNHNV and CDR2 YYDKDF come from the germline V gene (reference sequence). The CDR3 consists of 16 residues. Written as DNA, the CDR3 is TGTGCCACCAGCAGAAAAACAGGGGGGGACCAAGAGACCCAGTACTTC. Translated, it gives CATSRKTGGDQETQYF.

This clone was counted only a few times. This chain joins TRBV4-1 and TRBJ1-5; D possibly corresponds to TRBD1 (6 bases). The CDR3 extends over 21 amino acids. Trimming shortened V by 0 bases and J by 0 bases, and 24 bases separated the two germline ends. Germline V lookup: CDR1 MGHRA, CDR2 YSYEKL. CDR3 loop: CASSQDGWDKDSTYSNQPQHF. CDR3 in DNA: TGCGCCAGCAGCCAAGATGGCTGGGATAAGGACAGTACTTATAGCAATCAGCCCCAGCATTTT.

The chain employs TRBV9 and TRBJ2-7; D ambiguous. V was pared by 0 bases and J by 0 bases, with 7 bases between. Looked up from germline, CDR1 is SGDLS and CDR2 is YYNGEE. This CDR3 has 14 amino acids. The CDR3 loop reads CASSVGPDSYEQYV. The DNA of the CDR3 is TGTGCCAGCAGCGTAGGTCCAGACTCCTACGAGCAGTACGTC.

V is TRBV4-2 and J is TRBJ1-3, with unresolved D. The V gene's germline CDR1 is LGHNA and CDR2 YNFKEQ. V lost 0 bases to trimming and J lost 0 bases, with 12 bases between them. The CDR3 consists of 17 residues. As DNA, the CDR3 is TGTGCCAGCAGCCAAGATACTTGGGAGGACTCTGGAAACACCATATATTTT. It codes for CASSQDTWEDSGNTIYF.

The chain couples TRBV19 to TRBJ1-5, with 10 bases fitting TRBD1. CDR3 size: 14 residues. V lost 3 bases and J lost 7; bases outside the gene matches: 3. The germline V gene encodes CDR1 LNHDA and CDR2 SQIVND (reference sequence). The CDR3 DNA follows: TGTGCCAGTAGTATCCCGGGACAGGGGCAGCCCCAGCATTTT. Translation: CASSIPGQGQPQHF. The variable domain in full, completed from reference TRBV19 and TRBJ1-5, reads DGGITQSPKYLFRKEGQNVTLSCEQNLNHDAMYWYRQDPGQGLRLIYYSQIVNDFQKGDIAEGYSVSREKKESFPLTVTSAQKNPTAFYLCASSIPGQGQPQHFGDGTRLSIL.

The chain has TRBV2 and TRBJ1-3; D uncertain. CDR1 and CDR2 (germline): SNHLY, FYNNEI. Trimming stripped 7 bases from V and 0 bases from J, with 10 bases between. The CDR3 runs to 14 residues. Here the CDR3 DNA reads TGTGCCAGCACCCCAGGTTACTCTGGAAACACCATATATTTT. As protein: CASTPGYSGNTIYF.

This chain connects TRBV24-1 to TRBJ2-5; D is perhaps TRBD1 (6 bases). The CDR3 length is 12 residues. Germline-derived CDR1 and CDR2 are KGHDR and SFDVKD. V lost 9 bases to trimming and J lost 7 bases, with 14 bases between them. CDR3 nucleotide sequence: TGTGCCACCGGAGGTGAAGGGGGGACCCAGTACTTC. It yields the protein CATGGEGGTQYF.